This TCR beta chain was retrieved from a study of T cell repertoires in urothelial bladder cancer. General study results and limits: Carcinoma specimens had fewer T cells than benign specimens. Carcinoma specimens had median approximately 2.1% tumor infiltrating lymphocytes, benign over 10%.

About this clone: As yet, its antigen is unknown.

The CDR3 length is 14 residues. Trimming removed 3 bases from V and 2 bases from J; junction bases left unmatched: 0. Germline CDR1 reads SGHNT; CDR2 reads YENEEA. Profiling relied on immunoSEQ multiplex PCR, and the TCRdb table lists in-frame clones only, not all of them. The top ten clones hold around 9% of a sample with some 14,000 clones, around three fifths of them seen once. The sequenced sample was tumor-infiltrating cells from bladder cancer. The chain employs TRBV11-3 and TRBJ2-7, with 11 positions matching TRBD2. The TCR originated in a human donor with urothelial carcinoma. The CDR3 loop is CASSFSGGAYEQYF. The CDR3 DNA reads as TGTGCCAGCAGCTTTAGCGGGGGGGCCTACGAGCAGTACTTC.